These 20 T cell receptor beta chains were all obtained from the same sample, sequenced in a study of shared clonotypes between healthy human individuals. Profiling relied on immunoSEQ multiplex PCR, and the TCRdb table lists in-frame clones only, not all of them. The sample lists 2,500,000 or so clones, roughly 92% seen once, with more than 0.12% in the top ten. The sample comprised naive CD4+ T cells sorted from blood. Sample subset: CD45RA+ positively selected. Source of these receptors: a man aged 18-30 years in good health.

The chain combines TRBV28 with TRBJ2-7, with D tentatively TRBD2 (7 bases). The CDR3 length is 15 residues. CDR1 and CDR2 (germline): MDHEN, SYDVKM. Deletions cut 2 bases from V and 5 bases from J, with 16 bases between. CDR3 sequence reads: CASSLGGAQIHEQYF. In nucleotides, the CDR3 is TGTGCCAGCAGTTTAGGGGGGGCCCAGATCCACGAGCAGTACTTC.

The CDR3 is CASSATGDGYGYTF. Written as DNA, the CDR3 is TGTGCCAGCAGCGCCACAGGGGACGGCTATGGCTACACCTTC. The chain is built from TRBV2 and TRBJ1-2, with TRBD1 identical over 7 bases. The CDR3 sequence is 14 residues long. The junction had 8 bases not matched to a gene; V was cut back by 6 bases and J by 4 bases. Germline-derived CDR1 and CDR2 are SNHLY and FYNNEI.

This sequence joins TRBV4-3 and TRBJ1-1; no reliable D call. This CDR3 spans 14 amino acids. Germline values: CDR1 LGHNA, CDR2 YSLEER. The ends were cut back, 0 bases at V and 0 bases at J, with 5 bases in the middle. The CDR3 loop is CASSQENLNTEAFF. CDR3 coding DNA: TGCGCCAGCAGCCAAGAAAATCTGAACACTGAAGCTTTCTTT.

This clone was counted between two and nine times. The same CDR3 also results from other DNA sequences found in this sample. This chain links TRBV19 with TRBJ1-1, with a weak D call TRBD1 (6 bases). The V gene lost 5 bases and the J gene lost 1 base, with 11 bases spanning the gap. The CDR3 totals 14 residues. Germline-derived CDR1 and CDR2 are LNHDA and SQIVND (reference sequence). The CDR3 bases are TGTGCCAGTAGTTCAGGGGTCGGGAACACTGAAGCTTTCTTT. This sequence encodes CASSSGVGNTEAFF.

The chain joins TRBV21-1 to TRBJ1-5. TRBV21-1 is flagged as a pseudogene. The CDR3 is 12 residues long. CDR3 in amino acids: CASKNCGPPQHF. DNA of the CDR3: TGTGCCAGCAAAAACTGCGGACCGCCCCAGCATTTT.

The V and J genes are TRBV28 and TRBJ2-7; D is possibly TRBD2 (6 bases). Trimming shortened V by 2 bases and J by 3 bases, and 11 bases separated the two germline ends. Looked up from germline, CDR1 is MDHEN and CDR2 is SYDVKM. CDR3 length equals 14 residues. CDR3 loop: CASSLGGAFYEQYF. CDR3 DNA: TGTGCCAGCAGTTTAGGCGGGGCCTTCTACGAGCAGTACTTC.

The chain joins TRBV6-5 to TRBJ2-1, with a possible D match to TRBD1 (5 bases). There are 14 residues in the CDR3. Germline CDR1 reads MNHEY; CDR2 reads SVGAGI. Trimming removed 6 bases from V and 3 bases from J, with 12 bases in between. The CDR3 loop is CASSLKGYYNEQFF. The CDR3 region has the DNA TGTGCCAGCAGCCTTAAGGGGTACTACAATGAGCAGTTCTTC.

The chain uses TRBV10-3 and TRBJ2-1; the D gene could be TRBD1 or TRBD2 (5 bases each). This CDR3 region has 16 residues. Germline V lookup: CDR1 ENHRY, CDR2 SYGVKD. Trimming left V 2 bases short and J 8 bases short, with 19 bases between. CDR3 in DNA: TGTGCCATCAGTGAGATGGGGAGACGTTGGGGGTATGAGCAGTTCTTC. Translating gives CAISEMGRRWGYEQFF.

This chain links TRBV6-1 with TRBJ2-7; D unresolved. CDR1 is MNHNS and CDR2 is SASEGT in the germline V gene. The CDR3 has 13 residues. V was clipped by 5 bases and J by 2 bases, with 10 bases between them. The DNA for the CDR3 is TGTGCCAGCAGTAGACACAGAACCTACGAGCAGTACTTC. This gives the protein CASSRHRTYEQYF.

Remarks on this clone: The same CDR3 is also encoded by other DNA sequences in this sample. The chain recombines TRBV5-1 with TRBJ2-1; D possibly corresponds to TRBD2 (6 bases). V lost 4 bases to trimming and J lost 7 bases, with 9 bases between them. The CDR3 covers 12 residues. Germline CDR1 SGHRS, CDR2 YFSETQ. The CDR3 DNA reads TGCGCCAGCAGCCTTAGCGGAAATGAGCAGTTCTTC. Translation gives CASSLSGNEQFF.

The chain combines TRBV28 with TRBJ2-2, with D hard to call. CDR3 length: 14 amino acids. CDR1 and CDR2 (germline): MDHEN, SYDVKM. The V and J ends lost 6 bases and 6 bases respectively, with 14 bases between them. CDR3 region: CASRGFGVAGELFF. The CDR3 DNA reads TGTGCCAGCAGGGGATTTGGGGTAGCCGGGGAGCTGTTTTTT.

The chain employs TRBV10-1 and TRBJ2-7; 10 bases map to TRBD2. V lost 3 bases to trimming and J lost 2 bases; unmatched junction nucleotides: 7. CDR3 length equals 16 residues. Germline assignment: CDR1 WNHNN and CDR2 SYGVQD (reference sequence). For the CDR3, the DNA is TGCGCCAGCAGTGATAACCAGCTAGCGGGGGCCTACGAGCAGTACTTC. Translation: CASSDNQLAGAYEQYF.

About this clone: At the DNA level, this CDR3 is encoded by other sequences in the same sample as well. V usage is TRBV11-2 and J usage is TRBJ1-4, with TRBD1 identical over 7 bases. The CDR3 runs to 15 residues. Germline trimming cut 5 bases from V and 5 bases from J; bases unmatched to any gene: 8. Per the germline V gene, CDR1 is SGHAT and CDR2 is FQNNGV. CDR3 sequence: CASSLTGTANEKLFF. Written as DNA, the CDR3 is TGTGCCAGCAGCCTGACCGGGACAGCCAATGAAAAACTGTTTTTT. Full variable domain (rest looked up from reference TRBV11-2 and TRBJ1-4): EAGVAQSPRYKIIEKRQSVAFWCNPISGHATLYWYQQILGQGPKLLIQFQNNGVVDDSQLPKDRFSAERLKGVDSTLKIQPAKLEDSAVYLCASSLTGTANEKLFFGSGTQLSVL.

V is TRBV11-2 and J is TRBJ2-3; 7 nucleotides align to TRBD1. The CDR3 spans 15 residues. With V trimmed by 5 bases and J by 2 bases, 7 bases remained unmatched. Germline values: CDR1 SGHAT, CDR2 FQNNGV. Written as DNA, the CDR3 is TGTGCCAGCAGCCACACAGGGGATCTCACAGATACGCAGTATTTT. This codes for CASSHTGDLTDTQYF.

The rearrangement joins TRBV10-3 to TRBJ1-5, with D perhaps matching TRBD1 (5 bases). V was pared by 2 bases and J by 1 base, with 9 bases between. Germline V CDR1 and CDR2: ENHRY, SYGVKD. This CDR3 has 15 amino acids. The chain's CDR3 is CAISERGGSNQPQHF. CDR3 nucleotide sequence: TGTGCCATCAGTGAGAGGGGCGGAAGCAATCAGCCCCAGCATTTT.

J is TRBJ2-2 and V is TRBV4-1; D perhaps matches TRBD1 (5 bases). The CDR3 is 17 amino acids. Trimming pared 3 bases from V and 5 bases from J, leaving 19 bases between. Germline lookup yields CDR1 MGHRA and CDR2 YSYEKL. CDR3 bases: TGCGCCAGCAGCCATTCTATGCCGGACAAGGAGACCGGGGAGCTGTTTTTT. This codes for CASSHSMPDKETGELFF.

This chain joins TRBV7-2 and TRBJ2-7; TRBD1 aligns across 9 bases. This CDR3 has 16 amino acids. After removal of 4 bases from V and 6 bases from J, the junction contained 13 bases not matched to a gene. Germline assignment: CDR1 SGHTA and CDR2 FQGNSA. The CDR3 sequence is CASSSDPGTGQLEQYF. CDR3 sequence (DNA): TGTGCCAGCAGCTCCGATCCCGGGACAGGGCAACTCGAGCAGTACTTC.

Worth noting for this clone: Other DNA sequences in the same sample also yield this CDR3. The rearrangement joins TRBV4-1 to TRBJ2-1; TRBD2 matches at 9 bases. V shed 4 bases, J shed 3 bases, and the junction held 1 base outside the gene matches. Germline values: CDR1 MGHRA, CDR2 YSYEKL. The CDR3 is made up of 14 amino acids. Here the CDR3 reads CASSPSGVYNEQFF. CDR3 nucleotides: TGCGCCAGCAGCCCTAGCGGGGTCTACAATGAGCAGTTCTTC.

The chain combines TRBV5-1 with TRBJ1-4; 10 bases align to TRBD1. This CDR3 contains 18 residues. CDR1 is SGHRS, CDR2 YFSETQ, per germline. The ends lost 3 bases at V and 4 bases at J; junction bases unmatched: 12. In DNA, the CDR3 is TGCGCCAGCAGCTCTGACCAATCGGGACAGGGGTATAATGAAAAACTGTTTTTT. Translating it yields CASSSDQSGQGYNEKLFF.

The chain recombines TRBV25-1 with TRBJ2-1; tentatively, D is TRBD2 (5 bases). This CDR3 has 13 amino acids. Trimming removed 4 bases from V and 6 bases from J, with 10 bases in between. Per the germline V gene, CDR1 is MGHDK and CDR2 is SYGVNS. CDR3 protein: CASSGPEGNEQFF. DNA of the CDR3: TGTGCCAGCAGTGGGCCCGAGGGCAATGAGCAGTTCTTC.